The TCR beta chain described here comes from a study of blood T cell repertoires in COVID-19. Study details: Acute and convalescent COVID-19 specimens originated in the United States, Italy and Spain. In each case, the material was cDNA or gDNA derived from T cells, B-cell-depleted T cells, or PBMCs.

Original analysis: Estimation of nucleated cell counts relied on the amplification of reference gene primers. Libraries were prepared by immunoSEQ multiplex PCR; TCRdb keeps only in-frame clonotypes and omits some of them. V, J and clone size reflect that table, while D and trimming were determined from the DNA. The data contain 150,000 or so clones, 82% of them singletons. Trimming took 7 bases from V and 4 from J; bases not matched to a gene: 10. CDR3 size: 14 residues. The germline V gene encodes CDR1 MNHEY and CDR2 SVGAGI. This chain uses TRBV6-5 with TRBJ2-7, with 7 positions matching TRBD1. The source of this sequence is a woman older than 75 with acute or convalescent COVID-19. Sequencing was performed on peripheral blood. CDR3 nucleotide sequence: TGTGCCAGCAAACTGACAGGGTCTTGGTACGAGCAGTACTTC. As protein: CASKLTGSWYEQYF.